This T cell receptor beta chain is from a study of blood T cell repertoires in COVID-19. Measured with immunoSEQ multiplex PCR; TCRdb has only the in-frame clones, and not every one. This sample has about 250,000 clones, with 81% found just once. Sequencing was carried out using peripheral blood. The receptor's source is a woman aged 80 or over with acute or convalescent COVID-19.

CDR3 sequence: CASSEGLAGEGDTQYF. Written as DNA, the CDR3 is TGTGCCAGCAGTGAAGGATTAGCGGGAGAGGGAGATACGCAGTATTTT. This sequence joins TRBV2 and TRBJ2-3; 9 bases are a match to TRBD2. This CDR3 spans 16 amino acids. With 1 base clipped from V and 5 bases from J, the junction kept 7 bases outside the gene matches. Germline CDR1 and CDR2: SNHLY and FYNNEI.